Shown below are 31 T cell receptor beta chains from a single sample sequenced in a study of radiation and T cells in renal cell carcinoma (dated by TCRdb to the early 2020s). The time point tag for this specimen amounts to: baseline pretreatment blood. This specimen's treatment or condition label, interpreted: 15 Gy SBRT to primary tumor, nephrectomy 4 weeks later. Library preparation employed the immunoSEQ multiplex PCR assay. In its TCRdb copy, this immuneACCESS table keeps in-frame sequences only and misses some clones. Where compared with another copy, unresolved V genes explain less than half of these, and the others have no known cause. The sample profile shows over 85,000 clones; 70% to 85% of them were found once. The top ten constitute 6% to 7% of the sample. The sample consisted of blood, taken from a patient whose treatment included radiotherapy and nephrectomy. The origin of the receptors is a man in his 60s with renal cell carcinoma.

This clone was picked up one time. The chain combines TRBV5-5 with TRBJ1-5; D unclear. From germline, CDR1 is SGHKS and CDR2 YYEKEE (reference sequence). The germline V and J ends were trimmed by 3 bases and 15 bases, with 7 bases remaining between them. The CDR3 is made up of 9 amino acids. Here the CDR3 DNA reads TGTGCCAGCAGCTCGACAAGGCATTTT. Its protein product is CASSSTRHF.

J is TRBJ1-2 and V is TRBV6-1; D is undetermined. CDR3 length equals 16 residues. V was shortened by 1 base and J by 3 bases, with 15 bases between the two germline ends. CDR1 is MNHNS and CDR2 is SASEGT in the germline V gene. The CDR3 DNA reads as TGTGCCAGCAGTGAAGGTAGGGAGGTCGAGCACTATGGCTACACCTTC. Encoded protein: CASSEGREVEHYGYTF.

This clone was recorded only once. J is TRBJ2-3 and V is TRBV28; the match to TRBD2 covers 7 bases. Unmatched junction bases numbered 6, after V lost 2 bases and J lost 4 bases. The germline V gene has CDR1 MDHEN and CDR2 SYDVKM. The CDR3 covers 15 residues. The CDR3 reads CASSLERDDADTQYF. CDR3 nucleotide sequence: TGTGCCAGCAGTTTAGAGCGGGATGACGCAGATACGCAGTATTTT.

The chain links TRBV9 to TRBJ2-1; D perhaps matches TRBD2 (5 bases). V was cut by 4 bases and J by 0 bases, with 11 bases left in between. The germline V gene encodes CDR1 SGDLS and CDR2 YYNGEE. This CDR3 is 15 amino acids long. The CDR3 sequence: CASSLSVSSYNEQFF. The DNA for the CDR3 is TGTGCCAGCAGCCTTAGCGTAAGCTCCTACAATGAGCAGTTCTTC.

The rearrangement uses TRBV2 and TRBJ2-4, with D possibly being TRBD1 (6 bases). Germline lookup yields CDR1 SNHLY and CDR2 FYNNEI. CDR3 length: 14 amino acids. Trimming stripped 7 bases from V and 1 base from J, with 11 bases between. CDR3 in DNA: TGTGCCAGCACCACAGGGTTCGCCAAAAACATTCAGTACTTC. It yields the protein CASTTGFAKNIQYF.

The chain employs TRBV15 and TRBJ2-4; TRBD1 is a possible D gene (5 bases). V gave up 0 bases and J gave up 5 bases, with 26 bases separating them. In germline, CDR1 is LNHNV, CDR2 YYDKDF (reference sequence). The CDR3 covers 20 residues. The CDR3 DNA is TGTGCCACCAGCAGAGATTCTCGACTGTCAGGGAAGGGGTGGGAAAACATTCAGTACTTC. It encodes CATSRDSRLSGKGWENIQYF.

The rearrangement joins TRBV30 to TRBJ2-3, with D perhaps matching TRBD2 (5 bases). CDR3 length equals 13 residues. With 4 bases removed from V and 0 bases from J, the gap between germline ends came to 8 bases. Germline V gene data show CDR1 as GTSNPN and CDR2 as SVGIG (reference sequence). The DNA for the CDR3 is TGTGCCTGGAACCAGCGGAGCACAGATACGCAGTATTTT. Residues: CAWNQRSTDTQYF.

The rearrangement joins TRBV4-3 to TRBJ2-1; TRBD1 is a possible D gene (5 bases). With 4 bases removed from V and 5 bases from J, the gap between germline ends came to 15 bases. The CDR3 loop spans 15 amino acids. Germline V gene lookup returns CDR1 LGHNA and CDR2 YSLEER. The DNA for the CDR3 is TGCGCCAGCAGCCCCTGGGCCCAGGGCAACAATGAGCAGTTCTTC. This codes for CASSPWAQGNNEQFF.

This chain connects TRBV5-6 to TRBJ2-7; no clear D gene. The CDR3 extends over 13 amino acids. CDR1 is SGHDT and CDR2 is YYEEEE in the germline V gene. Trimming took 0 bases from V and 1 from J, leaving 5 bases between them. CDR3: CASSLVGSYEQYF. CDR3 DNA: TGTGCCAGCAGCTTGGTAGGGTCCTACGAGCAGTACTTC.

The V and J genes are TRBV7-9 and TRBJ2-2; tentatively, D is TRBD2 (5 bases). Germline V gene sequence: CDR1 SEHNR, CDR2 FQNEAQ (reference sequence). The CDR3 extends over 16 amino acids. Trimming shortened V by 5 bases and J by 2 bases, and 15 bases separated the two germline ends. For the CDR3, the DNA is TGTGCCAGCAGCCCTCACCCGGGGTACAACACCGGGGAGCTGTTTTTT. It yields the protein CASSPHPGYNTGELFF.

The V and J genes are TRBV30 and TRBJ2-7, with 11 nucleotides matching TRBD2. This CDR3 region has 13 residues. V dropped 5 bases and J dropped 7; count of bases not matched to a gene: 7. Germline V gives CDR1 GTSNPN, CDR2 SVGIG (reference sequence). The CDR3 DNA is TGTGCCTGGGCCACTAGCGGGAGAGGGGAGCAGTACTTC. Its translation: CAWATSGRGEQYF.

The rearrangement links TRBV6-1 to TRBJ2-1; TRBD2 agrees at 14 bases. J lost 9 bases, V lost 11 bases, and 12 bases had no gene match. The germline gives CDR1 MNHNS, CDR2 SASEGT. This CDR3 region has 15 residues. This chain's CDR3 is CAASGLAGGGGEQFF. The DNA for the CDR3 is TGTGCCGCCTCCGGACTAGCGGGAGGTGGGGGTGAGCAGTTCTTC.

This clone is medium-sized (0.01 to 0.1%). The rearrangement links TRBV20-1 to TRBJ2-5, with D uncertain. CDR1 and CDR2 (germline): DFQATT, SNEGSKA (reference sequence). The CDR3 totals 11 residues. Trimming stripped 4 bases from V and 0 bases from J, with 3 bases between. The DNA of the CDR3 is TGCAGTGCTACCCACCAAGAGACCCAGTACTTC. Its translation: CSATHQETQYF.

This clone occurred once. The rearrangement uses TRBV9 and TRBJ2-7; D might be TRBD1 (5 bases). The V gene lost 3 bases and the J gene lost 2 bases, with 12 bases spanning the gap. Germline V gene data show CDR1 as SGDLS and CDR2 as YYNGEE. There are 14 residues in the CDR3. CDR3 in DNA: TGTGCCAGCAGCGCTCGACAGTTCCCCTACGAGCAGTACTTC. Translated: CASSARQFPYEQYF.

This clone has more than one count but fewer than ten. The chain combines TRBV6-6 with TRBJ2-3; 7 bases are a match to TRBD1. The germline CDR1 and CDR2 sequences are MNHNY and SVGAGI (reference sequence). This CDR3 region has 12 residues. Trimming took 6 bases from V and 6 from J; bases not matched to a gene: 3. The CDR3 region has the DNA TGTGCCAGCAGCCCGACAGGGGATACGCAGTATTTT. As protein: CASSPTGDTQYF.

V usage is TRBV19 and J usage is TRBJ2-7; 8 bases map to TRBD1. This CDR3 has 14 amino acids. CDR1 LNHDA and CDR2 SQIVND come from the germline V gene (reference sequence). Losses at the gene ends were 5 bases for V and 2 bases for J; bases not matched to a gene: 5. In nucleotides, the CDR3 is TGTGCCAGTAGTCCCGACAGGGGTCCCTACGAGCAGTACTTC. Its translation is CASSPDRGPYEQYF. The entire variable domain, with the rest obtained from reference TRBV19 and TRBJ2-7, is as follows: DGGITQSPKYLFRKEGQNVTLSCEQNLNHDAMYWYRQDPGQGLRLIYYSQIVNDFQKGDIAEGYSVSREKKESFPLTVTSAQKNPTAFYLCASSPDRGPYEQYFGPGTRLTVT.

The rearrangement joins TRBV30 to TRBJ2-5; D unclear. Deletions cut 2 bases from V and 0 bases from J, with 4 bases between. CDR3 length: 12 amino acids. Germline lookup yields CDR1 GTSNPN and CDR2 SVGIG (reference sequence). The CDR3 DNA is TGTGCCTGGAGTTTGTACCAAGAGACCCAGTACTTC. It translates to CAWSLYQETQYF.

This clone was detected a few times. This sequence joins TRBV6-6 and TRBJ1-5; D perhaps matches TRBD1 (6 bases). CDR3 length equals 13 residues. Between the trimmed V and J ends, which lost 4 bases and 3 bases, there was a span of 7 bases. The V gene's germline CDR1 is MNHNY and CDR2 SVGAGI (reference sequence). This CDR3 is CASSWTANQPQHF. The CDR3 bases are TGTGCCAGCAGTTGGACAGCCAATCAGCCCCAGCATTTT.

This clone was recorded a few times. The chain couples TRBV2 to TRBJ2-3; tentatively, D is TRBD2 (6 bases). The CDR3 has 13 residues. Between the trimmed V and J ends, which lost 8 bases and 1 base, there was a span of 10 bases. CDR1 SNHLY and CDR2 FYNNEI come from the germline V gene. CDR3 sequence (DNA): TGTGCCAGCTCTTGGGGGGGCACAGATACGCAGTATTTT. It is translated as CASSWGGTDTQYF.

This sequence joins TRBV6-1 and TRBJ1-3, with D perhaps TRBD1 (5 bases). V shed 7 bases and J shed 5 bases, with 18 bases lying between them. The CDR3 sequence is 15 residues long. Germline V gene lookup returns CDR1 MNHNS and CDR2 SASEGT. The CDR3 is CASTQIDSPRNTIYF. DNA for the CDR3: TGTGCCAGCACTCAGATCGACAGTCCTAGAAACACCATATATTTT.

The chain uses TRBV7-6 and TRBJ2-2, with 9 bases aligning to TRBD1. Germline values: CDR1 SGHVS, CDR2 FNYEAQ. This CDR3 spans 14 amino acids. The V gene end was trimmed by 6 bases and the J gene end by 5 bases; junction bases not matched to a gene: 4. The DNA for the CDR3 is TGTGCCAGCAGACCCGACAGGGGGACCGGGGAGCTGTTTTTT. It specifies CASRPDRGTGELFF.

This chain links TRBV7-8 with TRBJ2-3; perhaps TRBD2 as D (6 bases). Trimming pared 5 bases from V and 2 bases from J, leaving 17 bases between. CDR3 length: 16 residues. Germline V lookup: CDR1 SGHVS, CDR2 FQNEAQ. The CDR3 DNA sequence: TGTGCCAGCAGCACAAAGAGGGACTCAAACACAGATACGCAGTATTTT. Translated: CASSTKRDSNTDTQYF.

This chain links TRBV7-6 with TRBJ2-3, with D unclear. CDR1 is SGHVS and CDR2 is FNYEAQ in the germline V gene. The CDR3 totals 13 residues. V was pared by 0 bases and J by 3 bases, with 4 bases between. The DNA for the CDR3 is TGTGCCAGCAGCTTAGCTCTAACAGATACGCAGTATTTT. Protein sequence: CASSLALTDTQYF.

The chain is built from TRBV7-7 and TRBJ2-3; either TRBD1 or TRBD2 may fit D (5 bases each). CDR1 and CDR2 from the germline V gene are SSHAT and FNYEAQ (reference sequence). With 2 bases removed from V and 6 bases from J, the gap between germline ends came to 9 bases. The CDR3 length is 13 residues. The DNA of the CDR3 is TGTGCCAGCAGCTTAACGGGGACGGATACGCAGTATTTT. Translating gives CASSLTGTDTQYF.

This chain joins TRBV7-8 and TRBJ1-1; 7 bases fit TRBD1. Germline V gene sequence: CDR1 SGHVS, CDR2 FQNEAQ. This CDR3 is 15 amino acids long. V was clipped by 5 bases and J by 0 bases; unmatched bases: 6. The CDR3 DNA is TGTGCCAGCAGCCCGAGGACAGGAATGAACACTGAAGCTTTCTTT. It specifies CASSPRTGMNTEAFF.

The chain employs TRBV5-8 and TRBJ1-1; 7 bases line up with TRBD1. Germline V lookup: CDR1 SGHTS, CDR2 YDEGEE. J gave up 5 bases and V 2 bases, and 9 bases lay outside the gene matches. The CDR3 extends over 15 amino acids. CDR3 sequence reads: CASSLRGRLVTEAFF. DNA of the CDR3: TGTGCCAGCAGCTTAAGGGGGCGCTTGGTTACTGAAGCTTTCTTT.

The chain couples TRBV2 to TRBJ1-1; TRBD1 matches 10 bases. The V segment lost 5 bases and the J segment 1 base; nucleotides outside the gene matches: 1. The CDR3 runs 14 residues. The germline V gene has CDR1 SNHLY and CDR2 FYNNEI. CDR3 sequence (DNA): TGTGCCAGCAGTTGGACAGGGGGGAACACTGAAGCTTTCTTT. Its translation: CASSWTGGNTEAFF.

The J gene is TRBJ2-5, the V gene TRBV14; 13 nucleotides line up with TRBD2. The trim removed 2 bases at V and 5 bases at J, leaving 5 bases unmatched. The CDR3 has 16 residues. CDR1 is SGHDN and CDR2 is FVKESK in the germline V gene. This CDR3 reads CASSQPGLAGDETQYF. CDR3 coding DNA: TGTGCCAGCAGCCAACCCGGACTAGCGGGAGATGAGACCCAGTACTTC.

The J gene is TRBJ2-5, the V gene TRBV6-6; 8 bases map to TRBD2. The CDR3 contains 15 residues. Germline-derived CDR1 and CDR2 are MNHNY and SVGAGI (reference sequence). Trimming took 0 bases from V and 5 from J; bases not matched to a gene: 5. CDR3 in amino acids: CASSYSGPGGETQYF. The CDR3, as DNA: TGTGCCAGCAGTTACTCAGGACCGGGGGGGGAGACCCAGTACTTC.

The chain combines TRBV5-1 with TRBJ2-3; no clear D. This CDR3 is 16 amino acids long. Germline CDR1 reads SGHRS; CDR2 reads YFSETQ. V lost 5 bases, J lost 3 bases, and 19 bases lay in between. CDR3 DNA: TGCGCCAGCAGGCCCTTCGTGGGCCCCTCGACAGATACGCAGTATTTT. Amino acid sequence: CASRPFVGPSTDTQYF. Full variable domain (missing parts from reference TRBV5-1 and TRBJ2-3): KAGVTQTPRYLIKTRGQQVTLSCSPISGHRSVSWYQQTPGQGLQFLFEYFSETQRNKGNFPGRFSGRQFSNSRSEMNVSTLELGDSALYLCASRPFVGPSTDTQYFGPGTRLTVL.

This clone was counted a single time. The gene calls are TRBV15 and TRBJ1-1, with D maybe TRBD1 (6 bases). The CDR3 has 15 residues. Per the germline V gene, CDR1 is LNHNV and CDR2 is YYDKDF (reference sequence). The V end lost 5 bases, the J end lost 2 bases, and 15 bases lay between the germline ends. CDR3 sequence reads: CATSLGGRPNTEAFF. Written as DNA, the CDR3 is TGTGCCACCAGCTTGGGGGGCAGACCAAACACTGAAGCTTTCTTT. Filled out from reference TRBV15 and TRBJ1-1, the complete variable domain reads DAMVIQNPRYQVTQFGKPVTLSCSQTLNHNVMYWYQQKSSQAPKLLFHYYDKDFNNEADTPDNFQSRRPNTSFCFLDIRSPGLGDTAMYLCATSLGGRPNTEAFFGQGTRLTVV.